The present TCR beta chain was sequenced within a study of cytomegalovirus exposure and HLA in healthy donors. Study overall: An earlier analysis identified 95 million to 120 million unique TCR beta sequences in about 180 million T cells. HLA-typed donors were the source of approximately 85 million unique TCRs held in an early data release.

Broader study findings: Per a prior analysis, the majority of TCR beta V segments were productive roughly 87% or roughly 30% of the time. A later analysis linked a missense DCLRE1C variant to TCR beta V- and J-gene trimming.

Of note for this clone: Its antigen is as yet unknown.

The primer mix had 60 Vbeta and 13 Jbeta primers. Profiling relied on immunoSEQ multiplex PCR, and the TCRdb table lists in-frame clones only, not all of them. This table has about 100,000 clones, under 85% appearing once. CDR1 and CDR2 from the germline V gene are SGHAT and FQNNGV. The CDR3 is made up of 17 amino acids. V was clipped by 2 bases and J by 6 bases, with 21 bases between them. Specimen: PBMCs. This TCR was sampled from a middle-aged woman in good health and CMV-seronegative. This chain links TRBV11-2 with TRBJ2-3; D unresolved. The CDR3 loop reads CASSLRTRLGLVDTQYF. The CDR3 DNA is TGTGCCAGCAGCTTAAGAACCCGGCTAGGATTGGTGGATACGCAGTATTTT. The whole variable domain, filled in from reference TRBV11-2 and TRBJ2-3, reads EAGVAQSPRYKIIEKRQSVAFWCNPISGHATLYWYQQILGQGPKLLIQFQNNGVVDDSQLPKDRFSAERLKGVDSTLKIQPAKLEDSAVYLCASSLRTRLGLVDTQYFGPGTRLTVL.